This is a list of T cell receptor beta chains from one sample in a study of blood T cells in healthy people across ages. TCRdb independently ran MiXCR on the 5' RACE reads; one entry per CDR3 protein. Of approximately 940,000 distinct CDR3 sequences listed, approximately 49% are singletons. Sequencing was carried out using blood. The receptors stem from a man aged 30-40 years in good health. The CDR3 runs from the conserved cysteine through the conserved F or W. The order of the fields is V gene, clone size, J gene, CDR3 length, D gene, CDR3 DNA, CDR3 protein. The D gene is left open where the match is weak. Some rows have no size entry. The others give once, few or many, or a class for an expanded clone.

>TRBV3-1|NA|TRBJ1-2|13|NA
TGTGCCAGCAGCTCCATGGGGGCCTATGGCTACACCTTC
CASSSMGAYGYTF
>TRBV6-1|few|TRBJ1-2|13|NA
TGTGCCAGCAGTGCAAACCTCGCCTATGGCTACACCTTC
CASSANLAYGYTF
>TRBV3-1|few|TRBJ1-5|14|TRBD1
TGTGCCAGCAGCCTGACAGGGCGTGGACAGCCCCAGCATTTT
CASSLTGRGQPQHF
>TRBV29-1|NA|TRBJ1-1|12|NA
TGCAGCGTCCCTAGTGGGAACACTGAAGCTTTCTTT
CSVPSGNTEAFF
>TRBV12-3/TRBV12-4|NA|TRBJ1-5|15|NA
TGTGCCAGCAGTTTAACGGACCCTAGCAATCAGCCCCAGCATTTT
CASSLTDPSNQPQHF
>TRBV12-3/TRBV12-4|once|TRBJ2-4|17|NA
TGTGCCAGCAGCCGACTAGCTCAGGGGGGGGCCAAAAACATTCAGTACTTC
CASSRLAQGGAKNIQYF
>TRBV5-1|NA|TRBJ2-7|14|NA
TGCGCCAGCACCCCGGACACGGACGCCTACGAGCAGTACTTC
CASTPDTDAYEQYF
>TRBV20-1|NA|TRBJ1-5|14|NA
TGCAGTGCTAGCTCTTCAGGGTCTACTCAGCCCCAGCATTTT
CSASSSGSTQPQHF
>TRBV5-6|NA|TRBJ1-2|15|NA
TGTGCCAGCAGCTTTCGACCAGGGAACATGAATGGCTACACCTTC
CASSFRPGNMNGYTF
>TRBV6-6|NA|TRBJ2-1|11|NA
TGTGCCAGCAGTGGGGAGAATGAGCAGTTCTTC
CASSGENEQFF
>TRBV12-3/TRBV12-4|few|TRBJ1-4|14|NA
TGTGCCAGCAGTGCCAGCTCAACTAATGAAAAACTGTTTTTT
CASSASSTNEKLFF
>TRBV15|NA|TRBJ2-7|18|TRBD2
TGTGCCACCAGCAGAGATAGCGTCGGGACTAGCGCCTACAATGAGCAGTACTTC
CATSRDSVGTSAYNEQYF
>TRBV4-1|NA|TRBJ2-1|13|TRBD1
TGCGCCAGCAGCTATGTGACAGGGGGCGCAGGGTTCTTC
CASSYVTGGAGFF
>TRBV28|NA|TRBJ2-7|13|NA
TGTGCCAGCCGGGGGCAGGGGCCCTACGAGCAGGACTTC
CASRGQGPYEQDF
>TRBV10-3|few|TRBJ2-1|18|TRBD2
TGTGCCTCAAGGGGTACTAGCGGGGGGTCTAGCTCCTACAATGAGCAGTTCTTC
CASRGTSGGSSSYNEQFF
>TRBV5-1|NA|TRBJ2-5|18|TRBD2
TGCGCCAGCAGCTTGGTGGGGACTAGCGGGGGGTACCAAGAGACCCAGTACTTC
CASSLVGTSGGYQETQYF
>TRBV3-1|few|TRBJ2-7|15|NA
TGTGCCAGCAGCCATGGCCCAGCTTCTTCCTACGAGCAGTACTTC
CASSHGPASSYEQYF
>TRBV4-2|NA|TRBJ2-1|16|NA
TGTGCCAGCAGCCCCCCCAAAACCGAGTCTGGAAATGAGCAGTTCTTC
CASSPPKTESGNEQFF
>TRBV3-1|NA|TRBJ1-6|13|NA
TGTGCCTCTAGGGCAGGGAGCAATTCACCCCTCCACTTT
CASRAGSNSPLHF
>TRBV9|NA|TRBJ2-7|12|NA
TGTGCCAGCAGCGGGGGTGCGGGCGAGCAGTACTTC
CASSGGAGEQYF
>TRBV12-3/TRBV12-4|few|TRBJ2-7|12|NA
TGTGCCAGCAGTCCCCTGAAATACGAGCAGTACTTC
CASSPLKYEQYF
>TRBV4-3|NA|TRBJ1-2|14|TRBD1
TGCGCCAGCAGCCAACCCGGACAGGCTGGTCGCTACACCTTC
CASSQPGQAGRYTF
>TRBV25-1|NA|TRBJ2-7|16|NA
TGTGCCAGCAGTGAATCGGAGGGGGCGCGTGTTTCCGAGCAGTACTTC
CASSESEGARVSEQYF
>TRBV6-5|NA|TRBJ2-3|16|TRBD1
TGTGCCAGCAGTTACTCACCGGGACAGGGGTCAGATACGCAGTATTTT
CASSYSPGQGSDTQYF
>TRBV7-2|few|TRBJ2-1|15|NA
TGTGCCAGCAGCTTAGGAGGGACCCCATACAATGAGCAGTTCTTC
CASSLGGTPYNEQFF
>TRBV20-1|many|TRBJ2-7|13|NA
TGCAGTGCCCGGGAAAGGGCGTCCTACGAGCAGTACTTC
CSARERASYEQYF
>TRBV29-1|NA|TRBJ1-1|14|NA
TGCAGCGTTCAAGCGAACACCCTGAACACTGAAGCTTTCTTT
CSVQANTLNTEAFF
>TRBV7-9|NA|TRBJ2-5|12|NA
TGTGCCAGCAGCTTATCGTCAGAGACCCAGTACTTC
CASSLSSETQYF
>TRBV7-2|NA|TRBJ1-3|17|TRBD1
TGTGCCAGCAGCTTGACTGGGACAGCTCTCTCTGGAAACACCATATATTTT
CASSLTGTALSGNTIYF
>TRBV20-1|NA|TRBJ2-7|13|NA
TGCAGTGCAACGGGACGGCTTTCCTACGAGCAGTACTTC
CSATGRLSYEQYF
>TRBV10-3|NA|TRBJ1-2|15|NA
TGTGCCATCAGTGACCTCACAGGGACCAGCTATGGCTACACCTTC
CAISDLTGTSYGYTF
>TRBV29-1|NA|TRBJ1-1|12|NA
TGCAGCGTTGAGGGGGACTGGGGTGAAGCTTTCTTT
CSVEGDWGEAFF
>TRBV6-2/TRBV6-3|few|TRBJ1-2|14|NA
TGTGCCAGCAGCCCGACAGACCCTCTGCATGGCTACACCTTC
CASSPTDPLHGYTF
>TRBV6-5|few|TRBJ2-1|15|TRBD2
TGTGCCAGCAGTTACTCGAGCGGGGGCTACAATGAGCAGTTCTTC
CASSYSSGGYNEQFF
>TRBV20-1|once|TRBJ2-7|13|NA
TGCAGTGCTAGAGTGTTTTCAGGCTACGAGCAGTACTTC
CSARVFSGYEQYF
>TRBV10-3|NA|TRBJ1-5|15|TRBD1
TGTGCCATCGGGGACAGTGACCGGGGCGATCAGCCCCAGCATTTT
CAIGDSDRGDQPQHF
>TRBV20-1|NA|TRBJ1-5|12|NA
TGCAGTGCTAGAGTTACCGGACAGCCCCAGCATTTT
CSARVTGQPQHF
>TRBV7-2|many|TRBJ2-3|12|NA
TGTGCCAGCAAGAAGGGCACAGATACGCAGTATTTT
CASKKGTDTQYF
>TRBV5-1|NA|TRBJ2-5|15|NA
TGCGCCAGCAGCTCCAACAGGAAGAGGGAAGAGACCCAGTACTTC
CASSSNRKREETQYF
>TRBV4-2|few|TRBJ2-7|17|TRBD2
TGTGCCAGCAGCCAGGGACTCGGGACTAGCGAAGGTCGCGAGCAGTACTTC
CASSQGLGTSEGREQYF
>TRBV3-1|NA|TRBJ2-1|17|TRBD2
TGTGCCAGCAGCCTTGGACTAGCGGGGGGTCTATTTAATGAGCAGTTCTTC
CASSLGLAGGLFNEQFF
>TRBV28|many|TRBJ2-1|16|TRBD2
TGTGCCAGCAGCCGCCCTACTAGCGGAGCCTACAATGAGCAGTTCTTC
CASSRPTSGAYNEQFF
>TRBV5-4|NA|TRBJ2-1|16|TRBD2
TGTGCCAGCAGCTTGGGTCAGCGGGGGGACTACAATGAGCAGTTCTTC
CASSLGQRGDYNEQFF
>TRBV20-1|NA|TRBJ2-7|16|TRBD1
TGCAGTGCTAGAGATTTAAGGGGACAGACCTACAATGAGCAGTACTTC
CSARDLRGQTYNEQYF
>TRBV2|NA|TRBJ2-5|16|TRBD1
TGTGCCAGCAGTTCGGGGACAGGGCCCCTCCAAGAGACCCAGTACTTC
CASSSGTGPLQETQYF
>TRBV25-1|NA|TRBJ2-7|12|NA
TGTGCCAGCAGTGAATCGACGACGCAGCAGTACTTC
CASSESTTQQYF
>TRBV5-1|NA|TRBJ2-3|16|NA
TGCGCCAGCAGATTACAACTCAGTACTAGCACAGATACGCAGTATTTT
CASRLQLSTSTDTQYF
>TRBV6-1|few|TRBJ2-1|15|NA
TGTGCCAGCAGTTTAGACGGAAGAAACTACAATGAGCAGTTCTTC
CASSLDGRNYNEQFF